What follows are 12 T cell receptor beta chains derived from one specimen sequenced in a study of T cells in Graves' hyperthyroidism and ophthalmopathy. The source material, RNA transcripts, was used to amplify TCR beta CDR3 regions. In the first-round RT-PCR of the TCR CDR3, the HTBI primer set was used. TCRdb processed the multiplex PCR reads anew with MiXCR; each CDR3 protein has one entry. Of some 380,000 distinct CDR3 sequences in the sample, less than 15% are singletons; the top ten hold more than 20%. What was sequenced was blood. These receptors all come from a young man with Graves' hyperthyroidism that later progressed to Graves' ophthalmopathy.

In its sample, this clonotype was seen a few times. The J gene is TRBJ2-1, the V gene TRBV30; D may be TRBD1 or TRBD2 (5 bases each). The CDR3 extends over 13 amino acids. V dropped 4 bases and J dropped 4 bases, with 11 bases sitting between them. From germline, CDR1 is GTSNPN and CDR2 SVGIG (reference sequence). CDR3 in DNA: TGTGCCTGGAACGCCGGGGCATACAATGAGCAGTTCTTC. This translates into CAWNAGAYNEQFF.

This chain joins TRBV7-9 and TRBJ1-4; possible D gene TRBD1, 6 bases. The V end was cut by 6 bases, the J end by 7 bases, with 21 bases between. The CDR3 spans 16 residues. Germline CDR1 reads SEHNR; CDR2 reads FQNEAQ (reference sequence). The CDR3 sequence is CASSEFSGGGGEKLFF. The DNA for the CDR3 is TGTGCCAGCAGTGAATTCAGTGGGGGGGGCGGTGAAAAACTGTTTTTT.

This clonotype was seen only a few times. The chain is built from TRBV7-3 and TRBJ2-5; TRBD2 is a possible D gene (5 bases). CDR3 size: 13 residues. The germline V and J ends were trimmed by 5 bases and 7 bases, with 14 bases remaining between them. CDR1 is SGHTA, CDR2 FQGTGA, per germline. The CDR3 sequence is CASSTGTRGTQYF. CDR3 nucleotide sequence: TGTGCCAGCAGCACGGGCACCCGGGGGACCCAGTACTTC.

There are a few counts of this clonotype. DNA for the CDR3: TGCGCCAGCAGCTGGAGTTCGGGGAACTACGAGCAGTACTTC. Protein product: CASSWSSGNYEQYF. V and J are TRBV5-1 and TRBJ2-7, with D maybe TRBD2 (5 bases). The CDR3 is made up of 14 amino acids. V lost 3 bases and J lost 3, with 13 bases in between. Germline V CDR1 and CDR2: SGHRS, YFSETQ.

Many counts were recorded for this clonotype. The chain is built from TRBV5-6 and TRBJ1-2; D not resolved. CDR1 is SGHDT, CDR2 YYEEEE, per germline. Trimming took 1 base from V and 7 from J, leaving 5 bases between them. CDR3 size: 11 residues. The CDR3 DNA reads TGTGCCAGCAGCTTGTGGGGTGGCTACACCTTC. This translates into CASSLWGGYTF.

The chain recombines TRBV7-9 with TRBJ1-1; D gene ambiguous. V shed 2 bases and J shed 11 bases, with 12 bases lying between them. Germline values: CDR1 SEHNR, CDR2 FQNEAQ (reference sequence). This CDR3 region has 12 residues. The CDR3 spells CASSLSQARAFF. The CDR3 coding sequence is TGTGCCAGCAGCTTATCCCAGGCGAGGGCTTTCTTT. Combining the CDR3 with reference TRBV7-9 and TRBJ1-1 gives the whole variable domain DTGVSQNPRHKITKRGQNVTFRCDPISEHNRLYWYRQTLGQGPEFLTYFQNEAQLEKSRLLSDRFSAERPKGSFSTLEIQRTEQGDSAMYLCASSLSQARAFFGQGTRLTVV.

This clonotype was detected only a few times. V is TRBV4-1 and J is TRBJ2-3; 9 nucleotides align to TRBD2. This CDR3 is built from 17 residues. J was trimmed by 2 bases and V by 4 bases; bases with no gene match: 10. The germline CDR1 and CDR2 sequences are MGHRA and YSYEKL. The chain's CDR3 is CASSRPLAGYSTDTQYF. The DNA of the CDR3 is TGCGCCAGCAGCCGCCCTCTAGCGGGGTATTCCACAGATACGCAGTATTTT.

This clonotype showed up just a few times. The chain couples TRBV29-1 to TRBJ1-4; D might be TRBD1 (5 bases). CDR1 SQVTM and CDR2 ANQGSEA come from the germline V gene. The V end lost 6 bases, the J end lost 8 bases, and 19 bases lay between the germline ends. The CDR3 sequence is 14 residues long. The CDR3 DNA sequence: TGCAGCGTACGGGACGCCCGGGAACGGGAAAAACTGTTTTTT. This encodes CSVRDAREREKLFF.

This clonotype was observed at least ten times. The CDR3 sequence: CASSLVRLAGTDTQYF. The CDR3 DNA reads as TGTGCCAGCAGCTTAGTGCGACTAGCGGGCACAGATACGCAGTATTTT. The chain uses TRBV7-9 and TRBJ2-3; 9 positions agree with TRBD2. Germline CDR1 SEHNR, CDR2 FQNEAQ (reference sequence). Trimming removed 1 base from V and 1 base from J; junction bases left unmatched: 3. This CDR3 comprises 16 residues.

On this clonotype: This CDR3 fails to terminate in the conserved phenylalanine or tryptophan, so it likely reflects a read error. The chain has TRBV2 and TRBJ1-6; D possibly corresponds to TRBD1 (5 bases). CDR3 length equals 15 residues. Germline V gives CDR1 SNHLY, CDR2 FYNNEI. Trimming stripped 11 bases from V and 3 bases from J, with 17 bases between. For the CDR3, the DNA is TGTGCCGGACGACAGCGCTTTTACTATAATTCACCCCTCCACCTT. Translation gives CAGRQRFYYNSPLHL.

This clonotype was detected ten times or more. J is TRBJ1-1 and V is TRBV3-1; 7 bases match TRBD1. With 1 base clipped from V and 4 bases from J, the junction kept 3 bases outside the gene matches. This CDR3 spans 14 amino acids. Germline lookup yields CDR1 LGHDT and CDR2 YNNKEL (reference sequence). CDR3 DNA sequence: TGTGCCAGCAGCCAAGCAGGGGGAAGCACTGAAGCTTTCTTT. Translated: CASSQAGGSTEAFF.

This clonotype was counted many times. The chain employs TRBV11-3 and TRBJ2-4, with a tentative D call TRBD2 (5 bases). This CDR3 contains 15 residues. Germline assignment: CDR1 SGHNT and CDR2 YENEEA. Trimming took 3 bases from V and 0 from J, leaving 9 bases between them. The CDR3 spells CASSFSGKAKNIQYF. Here the CDR3 DNA reads TGTGCCAGCAGCTTTTCCGGGAAAGCCAAAAACATTCAGTACTTC.